Below, one T cell receptor beta chain is given with its context. What it recognizes is unknown. This sample is drawn from a study of PD-1 blockade in classical Hodgkin lymphoma. There was relapse after autologous stem cell transplantation in every patient, and there was variation in brentuximab vedotin exposure. Study results and caveats: Newly diagnosed patients had baseline TCR diversity that was reportedly lower than that of healthy donors. The baseline diversity of complete responders showed similarity to that of newly diagnosed patients. By C4D1, CD4+ diversity increased significantly, especially in complete responders.

Trimming took 0 bases from V and 8 from J, leaving 10 bases between them. CDR3 size: 13 residues. CDR1 is MDHEN, CDR2 SYDVKM, per germline. Profiled with immunoSEQ multiplex PCR; TCRdb holds only in-frame clones, not every one. The table includes 45,000 or so clones, about nine tenths detected once. The receptor was isolated from a human donor with classical Hodgkin lymphoma. V usage is TRBV28 and J usage is TRBJ1-2, with a weak D call TRBD1 (5 bases). Sequenced material: peripheral blood mononuclear cells (PBMCs), taken at baseline. CDR3 nucleotide sequence: TGTGCCAGCAGTTTATGGGATGAGGGGGGCTACACCTTC. It translates to CASSLWDEGGYTF.